This T cell receptor (beta chain) was sequenced during a study of radiotherapy plus CTLA-4 blockade in lung cancer. In the study overall: Disease control was present in roughly 29% of patients, and objective responses in about 18%. General study points: Expansion of tumor-derived TCR clones was observed in blood after radiotherapy plus ipilimumab.

Those with chemo-refractory metastatic non-small-cell lung cancer were treated with focal radiation combined with CTLA-4 blockade using ipilimumab. Assay: immunoSEQ multiplex PCR; the TCRdb copy retains only in-frame clones and omits some. The profile shows tens of thousands of clones, approximately 86% of them singletons. V gave up 3 bases and J gave up 3 bases, with 9 bases separating them. Germline loops: CDR1 SGHDN, CDR2 FVKESK. The CDR3 is 13 residues long. As concerns this clone: Antigen specificity is unknown.

This chain uses TRBV14 with TRBJ2-7; D call uncertain. The source was peripheral blood, collected from a patient treated with radiotherapy plus ipilimumab. The clonotype was recovered from a human donor with non-small cell lung cancer that progressed on radiotherapy plus ipilimumab. CDR3 region: CASSHVTNYEQYF. CDR3 in DNA: TGTGCCAGCAGCCACGTGACCAACTACGAGCAGTACTTC.